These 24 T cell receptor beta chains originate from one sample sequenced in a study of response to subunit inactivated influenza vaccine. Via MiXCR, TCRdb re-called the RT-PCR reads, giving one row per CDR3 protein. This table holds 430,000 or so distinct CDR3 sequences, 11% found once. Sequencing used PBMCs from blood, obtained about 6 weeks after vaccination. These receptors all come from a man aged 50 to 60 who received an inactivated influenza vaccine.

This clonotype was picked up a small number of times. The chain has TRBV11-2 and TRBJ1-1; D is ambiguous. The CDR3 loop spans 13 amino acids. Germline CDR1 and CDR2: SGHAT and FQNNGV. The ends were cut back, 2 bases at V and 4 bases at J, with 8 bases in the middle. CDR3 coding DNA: TGTGCCAGCAGCTTAAGCGTCGGCACTGAAGCTTTCTTT. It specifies CASSLSVGTEAFF.

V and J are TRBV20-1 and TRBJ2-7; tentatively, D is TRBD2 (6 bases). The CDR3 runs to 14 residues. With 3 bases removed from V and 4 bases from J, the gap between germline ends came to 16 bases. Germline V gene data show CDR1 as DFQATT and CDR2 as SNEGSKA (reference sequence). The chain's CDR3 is CSASPPGVGYEQYF. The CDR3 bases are TGCAGTGCTAGCCCGCCGGGGGTTGGTTACGAGCAGTACTTC.

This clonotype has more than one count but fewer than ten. CDR3 loop: CATSRDLAGRNEQFF. CDR3 nucleotides: TGTGCCACCAGCAGAGATTTGGCAGGGCGAAATGAGCAGTTCTTC. The chain carries TRBV15 and TRBJ2-1; tentatively, D is TRBD1 (5 bases). Germline V gives CDR1 LNHNV, CDR2 YYDKDF (reference sequence). The CDR3 consists of 15 residues. The V end was cut by 0 bases, the J end by 7 bases, with 13 bases between. Full variable domain (rest looked up from reference TRBV15 and TRBJ2-1): DAMVIQNPRYQVTQFGKPVTLSCSQTLNHNVMYWYQQKSSQAPKLLFHYYDKDFNNEADTPDNFQSRRPNTSFCFLDIRSPGLGDTAMYLCATSRDLAGRNEQFFGPGTRLTVL.

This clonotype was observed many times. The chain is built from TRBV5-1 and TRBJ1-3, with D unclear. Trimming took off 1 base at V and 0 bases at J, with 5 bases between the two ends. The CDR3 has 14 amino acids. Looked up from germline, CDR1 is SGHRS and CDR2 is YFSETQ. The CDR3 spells CASSLTHSGNTIYF. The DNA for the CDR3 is TGCGCCAGCAGCTTGACCCACTCTGGAAACACCATATATTTT.

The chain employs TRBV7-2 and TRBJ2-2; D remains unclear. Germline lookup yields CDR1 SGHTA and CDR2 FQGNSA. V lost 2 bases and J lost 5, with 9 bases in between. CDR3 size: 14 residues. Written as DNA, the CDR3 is TGTGCCAGCAGCTTATCGTCTAAGACCGGGGAGCTGTTTTTT. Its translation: CASSLSSKTGELFF.

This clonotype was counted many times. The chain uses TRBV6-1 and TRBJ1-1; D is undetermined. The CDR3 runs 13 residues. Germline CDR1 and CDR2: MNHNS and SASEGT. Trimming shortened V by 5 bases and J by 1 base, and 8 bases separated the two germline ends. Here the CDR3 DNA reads TGTGCCAGCAGTCCTTTTACGAACACTGAAGCTTTCTTT. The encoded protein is CASSPFTNTEAFF.

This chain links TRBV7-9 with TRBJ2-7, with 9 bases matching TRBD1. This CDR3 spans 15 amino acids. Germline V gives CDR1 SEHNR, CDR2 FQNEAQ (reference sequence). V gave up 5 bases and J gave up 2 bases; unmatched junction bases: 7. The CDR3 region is CASSLPNRGPYEQYF. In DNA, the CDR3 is TGTGCCAGCAGCCTACCGAACAGGGGGCCCTACGAGCAGTACTTC.

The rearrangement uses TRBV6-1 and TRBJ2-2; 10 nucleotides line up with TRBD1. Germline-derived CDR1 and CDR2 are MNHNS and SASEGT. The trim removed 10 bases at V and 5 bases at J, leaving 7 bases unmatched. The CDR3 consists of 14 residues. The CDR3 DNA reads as TGTGCCACTTCCGGGACAGGGGTAACCGGGGAGCTGTTTTTT. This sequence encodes CATSGTGVTGELFF.

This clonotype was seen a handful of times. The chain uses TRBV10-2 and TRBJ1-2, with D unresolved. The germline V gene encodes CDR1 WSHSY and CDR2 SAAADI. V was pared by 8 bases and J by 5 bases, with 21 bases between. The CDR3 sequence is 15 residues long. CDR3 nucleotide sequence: TGCGCCAGCGTCGATGTGTCATCGGGCAATTATGGCTACACCTTC. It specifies CASVDVSSGNYGYTF.

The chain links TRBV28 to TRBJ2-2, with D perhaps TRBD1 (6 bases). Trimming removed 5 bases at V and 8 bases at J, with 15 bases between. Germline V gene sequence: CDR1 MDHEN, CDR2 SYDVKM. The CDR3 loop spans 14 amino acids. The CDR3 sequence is CASSQPGVRGELFF. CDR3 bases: TGTGCCAGCAGTCAGCCAGGGGTTCGGGGGGAGCTGTTTTTT. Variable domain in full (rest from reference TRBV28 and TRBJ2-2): DVKVTQSSRYLVKRTGEKVFLECVQDMDHENMFWYRQDPGLGLRLIYFSYDVKMKEKGDIPEGYSVSREKKERFSLILESASTNQTSMYLCASSQPGVRGELFFGEGSRLTVL.

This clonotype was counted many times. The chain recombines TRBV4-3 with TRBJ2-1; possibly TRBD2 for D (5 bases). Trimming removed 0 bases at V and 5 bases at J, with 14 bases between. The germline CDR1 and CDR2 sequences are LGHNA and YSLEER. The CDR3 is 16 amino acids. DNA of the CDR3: TGCGCCAGCAGCCAAGATTGGGCTAGCCGCGACAATGAGCAGTTCTTC. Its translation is CASSQDWASRDNEQFF.

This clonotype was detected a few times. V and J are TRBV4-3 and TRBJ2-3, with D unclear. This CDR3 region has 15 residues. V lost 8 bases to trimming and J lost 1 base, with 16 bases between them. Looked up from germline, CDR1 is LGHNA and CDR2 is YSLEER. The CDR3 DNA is TGCGCCAGCCAGCGTGCCCCCCGGGGCACAGATACGCAGTATTTT. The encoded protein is CASQRAPRGTDTQYF.

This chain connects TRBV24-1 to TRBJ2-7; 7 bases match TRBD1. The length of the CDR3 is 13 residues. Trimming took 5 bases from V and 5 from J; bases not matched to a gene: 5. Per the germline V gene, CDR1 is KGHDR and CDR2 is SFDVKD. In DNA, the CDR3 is TGTGCCACCAGTGGGGACAGTACGGACGAGCAGTACTTC. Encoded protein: CATSGDSTDEQYF.

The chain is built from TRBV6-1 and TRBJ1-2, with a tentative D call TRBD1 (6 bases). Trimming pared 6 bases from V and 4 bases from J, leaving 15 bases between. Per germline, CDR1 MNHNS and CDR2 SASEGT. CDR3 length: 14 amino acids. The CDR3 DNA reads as TGTGCCAGCAGCCGACAGGCCGTCGGCTATGGCTACACCTTC. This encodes CASSRQAVGYGYTF.

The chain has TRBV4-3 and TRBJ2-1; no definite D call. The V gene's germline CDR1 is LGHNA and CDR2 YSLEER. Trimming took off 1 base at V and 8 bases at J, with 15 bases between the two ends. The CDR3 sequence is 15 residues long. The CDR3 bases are TGCGCCAGCAGCCAAGCCAGTTACGATAGATATGAGCAGTTCTTC. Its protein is CASSQASYDRYEQFF.

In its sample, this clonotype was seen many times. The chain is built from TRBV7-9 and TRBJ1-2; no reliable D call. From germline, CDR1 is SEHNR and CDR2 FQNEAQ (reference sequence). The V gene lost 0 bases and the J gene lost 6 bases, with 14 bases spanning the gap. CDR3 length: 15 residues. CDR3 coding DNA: TGTGCCAGCAGCTTAGCGAGCAGGCTAGTAGATGGCTACACCTTC. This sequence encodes CASSLASRLVDGYTF.

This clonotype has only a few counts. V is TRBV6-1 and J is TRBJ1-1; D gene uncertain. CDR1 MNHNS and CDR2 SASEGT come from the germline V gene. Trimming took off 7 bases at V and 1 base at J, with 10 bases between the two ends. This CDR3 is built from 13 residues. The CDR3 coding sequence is TGTGCCAGCAAACTGACGGGGAACACTGAAGCTTTCTTT. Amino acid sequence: CASKLTGNTEAFF.

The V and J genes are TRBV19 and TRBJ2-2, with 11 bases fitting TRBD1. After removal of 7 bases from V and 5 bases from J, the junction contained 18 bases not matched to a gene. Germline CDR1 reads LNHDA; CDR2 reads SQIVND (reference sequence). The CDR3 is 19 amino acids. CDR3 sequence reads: CASNPGQGALGPITGELFF. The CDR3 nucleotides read TGTGCCAGTAACCCCGGACAGGGGGCTCTAGGTCCCATTACCGGGGAGCTGTTTTTT.

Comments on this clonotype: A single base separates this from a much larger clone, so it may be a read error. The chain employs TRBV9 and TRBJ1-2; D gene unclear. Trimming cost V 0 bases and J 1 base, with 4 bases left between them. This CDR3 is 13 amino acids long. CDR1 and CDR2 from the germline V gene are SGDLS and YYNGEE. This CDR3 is CASSVGNNYGYTF. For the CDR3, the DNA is TGTGCCAGCAGCGTAGGGAATAACTATGGCTACACCTTC. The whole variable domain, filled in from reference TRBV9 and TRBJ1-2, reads DSGVTQTPKHLITATGQRVTLRCSPRSGDLSVYWYQQSLDQGLQFLIQYYNGEERAKGNILERFSAQQFPDLHSELNLSSLELGDSALYFCASSVGNNYGYTFGSGTRLTVV.

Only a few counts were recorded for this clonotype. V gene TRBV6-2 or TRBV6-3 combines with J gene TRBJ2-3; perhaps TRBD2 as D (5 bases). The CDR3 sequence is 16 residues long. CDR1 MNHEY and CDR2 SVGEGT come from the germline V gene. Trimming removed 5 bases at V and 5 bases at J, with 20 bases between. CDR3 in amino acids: CASSRGLGDTRDTQYF. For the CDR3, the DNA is TGTGCCAGCAGTCGCGGACTGGGAGATACTAGAGATACGCAGTATTTT.

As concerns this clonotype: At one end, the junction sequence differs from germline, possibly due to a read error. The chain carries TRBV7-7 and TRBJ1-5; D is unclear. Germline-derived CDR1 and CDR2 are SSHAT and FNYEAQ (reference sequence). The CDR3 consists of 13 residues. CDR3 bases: TGTGCTAGCAGCTTGTCTCGGGAGACCCCCCAGCATTTT. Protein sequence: CASSLSRETPQHF.

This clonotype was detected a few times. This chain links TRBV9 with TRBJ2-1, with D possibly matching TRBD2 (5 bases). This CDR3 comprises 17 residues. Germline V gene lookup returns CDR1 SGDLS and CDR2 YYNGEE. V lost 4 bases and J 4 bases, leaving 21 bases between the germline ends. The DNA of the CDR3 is TGTGCCAGCAGCACTAGGGCGGGCGCAGACCTTTACAATGAGCAGTTCTTC. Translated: CASSTRAGADLYNEQFF.

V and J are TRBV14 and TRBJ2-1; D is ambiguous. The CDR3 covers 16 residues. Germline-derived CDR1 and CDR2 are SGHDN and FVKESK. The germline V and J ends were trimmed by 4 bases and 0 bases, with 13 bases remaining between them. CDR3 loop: CASSPLLHGSYNEQFF. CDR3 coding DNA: TGTGCCAGCAGCCCGCTACTACATGGCTCCTACAATGAGCAGTTCTTC.

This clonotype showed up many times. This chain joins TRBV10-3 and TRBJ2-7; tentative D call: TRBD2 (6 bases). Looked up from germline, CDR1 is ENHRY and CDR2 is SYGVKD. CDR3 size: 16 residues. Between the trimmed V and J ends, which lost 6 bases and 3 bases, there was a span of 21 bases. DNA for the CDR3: TGTGCCATCAGGACGTCCGCGGGACTCGGCTTCTACGAGCAGTACTTC. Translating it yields CAIRTSAGLGFYEQYF.